The 28 T cell receptor beta chains below come from one sample, sequenced in a study of blood T cell repertoires in COVID-19. The repertoire was sequenced with immunoSEQ multiplex PCR; TCRdb's copy has only in-frame clones and lacks some. The sample holds 140,000 to 150,000 clones, roughly nine tenths seen once. Sample: peripheral blood. These receptors all come from a human donor in a cohort sampled during active COVID-19.

This chain links TRBV2 with TRBJ1-5, with no clear D. Trimming took off 2 bases at V and 3 bases at J, with 5 bases between the two ends. CDR3 length: 13 amino acids. Germline V lookup: CDR1 SNHLY, CDR2 FYNNEI. The CDR3 bases are TGTGCCAGCAGTGAATCAGTCAATCAGCCCCAGCATTTT. Its translation is CASSESVNQPQHF. Based on the CDR3 plus reference TRBV2 and TRBJ1-5, the full variable domain is EPEVTQTPSHQVTQMGQEVILRCVPISNHLYFYWYRQILGQKVEFLVSFYNNEISEKSEIFDDQFSVERPDGSNFTLKIRSTKLEDSAMYFCASSESVNQPQHFGDGTRLSIL.

This clone was observed a single time. J is TRBJ1-5 and V is TRBV5-6; D is unclear. Trimming shortened V by 2 bases and J by 4 bases, and 4 bases separated the two germline ends. Germline loops: CDR1 SGHDT, CDR2 YYEEEE. The CDR3 covers 12 residues. CDR3 sequence reads: CASSFSNQPQHF. The CDR3 coding sequence is TGTGCCAGCAGCTTTAGTAATCAGCCCCAGCATTTT.

J is TRBJ1-4 and V is TRBV5-6, with D possibly being TRBD1 (6 bases). The CDR3 is made up of 14 amino acids. Germline V gene sequence: CDR1 SGHDT, CDR2 YYEEEE. Trimming shortened V by 7 bases and J by 0 bases, and 10 bases separated the two germline ends. The CDR3 bases are TGTGCCAGCTCCAGGGGTCCAACTAATGAAAAACTGTTTTTT. Its translation: CASSRGPTNEKLFF.

The chain is built from TRBV7-2 and TRBJ2-2; 8 bases are shared with TRBD1. The trim removed 5 bases at V and 0 bases at J, leaving 11 bases unmatched. This CDR3 is 18 amino acids long. Germline CDR1 and CDR2: SGHTA and FQGNSA. CDR3 nucleotides: TGTGCCAGCAGCCCCGGACAGGGAAAACCTCCGAACACCGGGGAGCTGTTTTTT. Amino acids: CASSPGQGKPPNTGELFF.

The chain has TRBV6-5 and TRBJ2-7; 9 bases align to TRBD1. Germline loops: CDR1 MNHEY, CDR2 SVGAGI. V gave up 6 bases and J gave up 5 bases; unmatched junction bases: 8. The CDR3 runs to 14 residues. The CDR3 nucleotides read TGTGCCAGCAGCTCACCGGGACAGGGTAACGAGCAGTACTTC. It translates to CASSSPGQGNEQYF.

This clone is a singleton in its sample. The CDR3 loop is CASSLAQTGGAEKLFF. The CDR3 nucleotides read TGCGCCAGCAGCTTGGCCCAGACAGGGGGAGCGGAAAAACTGTTTTTT. This chain links TRBV5-1 with TRBJ1-4; 9 bases align to TRBD1. Germline values: CDR1 SGHRS, CDR2 YFSETQ. After removal of 0 bases from V and 8 bases from J, the junction contained 8 bases not matched to a gene. This CDR3 has 16 residues.

The chain uses TRBV4-3 and TRBJ2-3; 9 bases fit TRBD2. Germline CDR1 is LGHNA and CDR2 is YSLEER. The ends lost 4 bases at V and 1 base at J; junction bases unmatched: 3. The CDR3 consists of 15 residues. CDR3 protein: CASSLAGDGTDTQYF. The CDR3 DNA sequence: TGCGCCAGCAGCCTAGCGGGGGACGGCACAGATACGCAGTATTTT.

The V and J genes are TRBV5-1 and TRBJ2-3; 8 bases are shared with TRBD1. This CDR3 comprises 15 residues. The germline V gene encodes CDR1 SGHRS and CDR2 YFSETQ. The junction had 6 bases not matched to a gene; V was cut back by 2 bases and J by 4 bases. The CDR3 sequence is CASSLQGGHPDTQYF. The DNA of the CDR3 is TGCGCCAGCAGCTTACAGGGGGGCCACCCAGATACGCAGTATTTT.

The chain carries TRBV9 and TRBJ1-5; D gene ambiguous. The V gene's germline CDR1 is SGDLS and CDR2 YYNGEE. V was trimmed by 6 bases and J by 2 bases, leaving 12 bases between them. The CDR3 sequence is 14 residues long. The CDR3 nucleotides are TGTGCCAGCATACCGAGAGCCTGCAATCAGCCCCAGCATTTT. Translated: CASIPRACNQPQHF.

The J gene is TRBJ2-7, the V gene TRBV13; 7 nucleotides align to TRBD2. The CDR3 runs 15 residues. The germline V gene has CDR1 PRHDT and CDR2 FYEKMQ (reference sequence). Losses at the gene ends were 3 bases for V and 3 bases for J; bases not matched to a gene: 8. CDR3 coding DNA: TGTGCCAGCAGCTTTGGCGGGGGATCTTACTACGAGCAGTACTTC. Encoded protein: CASSFGGGSYYEQYF.

The chain carries TRBV5-8 and TRBJ1-2, with D hard to call. The length of the CDR3 is 12 residues. The germline V and J ends were trimmed by 5 bases and 7 bases, with 12 bases remaining between them. The V gene's germline CDR1 is SGHTS and CDR2 YDEGEE. CDR3: CASRTSFGGYTF. The CDR3 region has the DNA TGTGCCAGCAGAACTAGTTTTGGTGGCTACACCTTC.

The V call is TRBV27, the J call TRBJ2-2, with 14 nucleotides matching TRBD2. Per germline, CDR1 MNHEY and CDR2 SMNVEV (reference sequence). The CDR3 has 19 amino acids. With V trimmed by 2 bases and J by 3 bases, 8 bases remained unmatched. The CDR3 DNA sequence: TGTGCCAGCAGTTTAGGGGGACTAGCGGGGGTATATTACACCGGGGAGCTGTTTTTT. This encodes CASSLGGLAGVYYTGELFF.

The chain carries TRBV29-1 and TRBJ1-2; D is unresolved. The CDR3 is 11 residues long. Looked up from germline, CDR1 is SQVTM and CDR2 is ANQGSEA. The V and J ends lost 5 bases and 8 bases respectively, with 12 bases between them. The chain's CDR3 is CSVPGVRGYTF. In DNA form, the CDR3 reads TGCAGCGTTCCAGGCGTAAGGGGCTACACCTTC.

The chain combines TRBV9 with TRBJ1-3; maybe TRBD1 (5 bases). The CDR3 totals 13 residues. CDR1 and CDR2 (germline): SGDLS, YYNGEE. The V end lost 7 bases, the J end lost 0 bases, and 8 bases lay between the germline ends. CDR3: CASGGVSGNTIYF. The CDR3 DNA reads TGTGCCAGCGGGGGGGTCTCTGGAAACACCATATATTTT. The whole variable domain, remainder taken from reference TRBV9 and TRBJ1-3, is DSGVTQTPKHLITATGQRVTLRCSPRSGDLSVYWYQQSLDQGLQFLIQYYNGEERAKGNILERFSAQQFPDLHSELNLSSLELGDSALYFCASGGVSGNTIYFGEGSWLTVV.

The chain joins TRBV19 to TRBJ1-6; D is perhaps TRBD1 (5 bases). V was pared by 3 bases and J by 0 bases, with 9 bases between. CDR3 length: 16 amino acids. Germline V gene data show CDR1 as LNHDA and CDR2 as SQIVND (reference sequence). The CDR3 nucleotides are TGTGCCAGTAGTATGGGGCATTACTCCTATAATTCACCCCTCCACTTT. Residues: CASSMGHYSYNSPLHF. The full variable domain, its missing parts supplied by reference TRBV19 and TRBJ1-6, is DGGITQSPKYLFRKEGQNVTLSCEQNLNHDAMYWYRQDPGQGLRLIYYSQIVNDFQKGDIAEGYSVSREKKESFPLTVTSAQKNPTAFYLCASSMGHYSYNSPLHFGNGTRLTVT.

CDR3 sequence reads: CASSRDRGGETQYF. Written as DNA, the CDR3 is TGTGCCAGCAGCCGGGACAGGGGAGGGGAGACCCAGTACTTC. V gene TRBV7-8 combines with J gene TRBJ2-5; 10 nucleotides line up with TRBD1. The junction had 5 bases not matched to a gene; V was cut back by 5 bases and J by 5 bases. The CDR3 consists of 14 residues. Looked up from germline, CDR1 is SGHVS and CDR2 is FQNEAQ.

V and J are TRBV7-6 and TRBJ1-3, with D unresolved. V was cut by 5 bases and J by 2 bases, with 13 bases left in between. The germline V gene encodes CDR1 SGHVS and CDR2 FNYEAQ. The CDR3 is made up of 15 amino acids. CDR3 nucleotides: TGTGCCAGCAGCCTCGCCGGGGTGGCTGGAAACACCATATATTTT. Translating it yields CASSLAGVAGNTIYF.

This sequence joins TRBV5-1 and TRBJ2-7; D not resolved. Trimming stripped 7 bases from V and 4 bases from J, with 9 bases between. This CDR3 has 11 residues. Germline V gene data show CDR1 as SGHRS and CDR2 as YFSETQ. CDR3 nucleotide sequence: TGCGCCAGCGCCTTCGGGTACGAGCAGTACTTC. Translation: CASAFGYEQYF.

V usage is TRBV30 and J usage is TRBJ2-3; 10 bases line up with TRBD2. Germline CDR1 and CDR2: GTSNPN and SVGIG (reference sequence). V dropped 2 bases and J dropped 5; count of bases not matched to a gene: 4. The CDR3 runs 14 residues. CDR3 protein: CAWSSGGARDTQYF. Written as DNA, the CDR3 is TGTGCCTGGAGTAGCGGGGGGGCCCGAGATACGCAGTATTTT.

V usage is TRBV4-1 and J usage is TRBJ1-5, with D maybe TRBD1 (5 bases). Germline CDR1 and CDR2: MGHRA and YSYEKL. This CDR3 comprises 16 residues. V was pared by 0 bases and J by 4 bases, with 13 bases between. Written as DNA, the CDR3 is TGCGCCAGCAGCCAAGATCCCAGGGTGGGGAATCAGCCCCAGCATTTT. Its translation is CASSQDPRVGNQPQHF.

The V gene is TRBV12-3 or TRBV12-4, the J gene TRBJ1-2; a weak D match, TRBD1 (5 bases). Trimming took 2 bases from V and 8 from J, leaving 12 bases between them. The CDR3 runs 13 residues. CDR3 protein: CASSLSRVRGYTF. For the CDR3, the DNA is TGTGCCAGCAGTTTAAGCAGGGTACGCGGCTACACCTTC.

V usage is TRBV13 and J usage is TRBJ1-2; D remains ambiguous. Trimming cost V 7 bases and J 3 bases, with 12 bases left between them. CDR3 size: 13 residues. Germline CDR1 PRHDT, CDR2 FYEKMQ (reference sequence). In nucleotides, the CDR3 is TGTGCCAGCACCTCGGGGAAGTACTATGGCTACACCTTC. Its translation is CASTSGKYYGYTF.

This chain joins TRBV5-6 and TRBJ2-3; D is ambiguous. This CDR3 is built from 15 residues. Trimming took off 2 bases at V and 0 bases at J, with 10 bases between the two ends. CDR1 SGHDT and CDR2 YYEEEE come from the germline V gene. The CDR3 nucleotides are TGTGCCAGCAGCTTTGTTGATAGCAGCACAGATACGCAGTATTTT. The encoded protein is CASSFVDSSTDTQYF.

The chain links TRBV14 to TRBJ1-2; D is uncertain. From germline, CDR1 is SGHDN and CDR2 FVKESK. The V end lost 0 bases, the J end lost 12 bases, and 11 bases lay between the germline ends. The CDR3 has 12 residues. CDR3 sequence reads: CASSQDWTPHTF. CDR3 bases: TGTGCCAGCAGCCAAGATTGGACTCCACACACCTTC.

This sequence joins TRBV3-1 (or the pseudogene TRBV3-2) and TRBJ2-5, with 14 bases that match TRBD2. CDR1 and CDR2 (germline): LGHDT, YNNKEL (reference sequence). The CDR3 runs to 15 residues. With 6 bases clipped from V and 4 bases from J, the junction kept 4 bases outside the gene matches. The CDR3 is CASRRLAGGRETQYF. In nucleotides, the CDR3 is TGTGCCAGCAGACGACTAGCGGGGGGGCGAGAGACCCAGTACTTC.

The chain carries TRBV5-1 and TRBJ1-1; the match to TRBD1 covers 8 bases. V lost 4 bases to trimming and J lost 5 bases; unmatched junction nucleotides: 4. Germline V gene data show CDR1 as SGHRS and CDR2 as YFSETQ. The CDR3 runs to 13 residues. CDR3 coding DNA: TGCGCCAGCAGCCAGGGGGCGCGAACTGAAGCTTTCTTT. This sequence encodes CASSQGARTEAFF.

The rearrangement links TRBV5-1 to TRBJ2-1; D is ambiguous. The germline V and J ends were trimmed by 0 bases and 0 bases, with 7 bases remaining between them. The CDR3 consists of 15 residues. In germline, CDR1 is SGHRS, CDR2 YFSETQ. CDR3 sequence: CASSLGGGSYNEQFF. In nucleotides, the CDR3 is TGCGCCAGCAGCTTGGGAGGTGGCTCCTACAATGAGCAGTTCTTC.

This clone was detected once. The CDR3 reads CASSQTGGTTEAFF. The DNA of the CDR3 is TGTGCCAGCAGTCAGACAGGGGGCACGACTGAAGCTTTCTTT. The chain uses TRBV6-5 and TRBJ1-1; the match to TRBD1 covers 10 bases. V was clipped by 5 bases and J by 5 bases; unmatched bases: 5. The CDR3 sequence is 14 residues long. Germline loops: CDR1 MNHEY, CDR2 SVGAGI.